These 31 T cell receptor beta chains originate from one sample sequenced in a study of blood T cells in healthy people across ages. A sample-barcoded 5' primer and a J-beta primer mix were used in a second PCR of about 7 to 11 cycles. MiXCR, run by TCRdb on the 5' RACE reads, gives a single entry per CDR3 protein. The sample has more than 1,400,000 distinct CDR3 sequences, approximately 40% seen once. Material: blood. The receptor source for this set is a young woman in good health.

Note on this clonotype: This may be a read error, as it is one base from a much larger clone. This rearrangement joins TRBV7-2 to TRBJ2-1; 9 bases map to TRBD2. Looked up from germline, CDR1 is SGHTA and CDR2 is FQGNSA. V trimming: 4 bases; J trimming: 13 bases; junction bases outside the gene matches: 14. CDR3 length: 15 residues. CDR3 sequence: CASSSLSGSWETQFF. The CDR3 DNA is TGTGCCAGCAGCTCACTTAGCGGGAGCTGGGAGACCCAGTTCTTC. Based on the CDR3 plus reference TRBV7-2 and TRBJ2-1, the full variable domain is GAGVSQSPSNKVTEKGKDVELRCDPISGHTALYWYRQSLGQGLEFLIYFQGNSAPDKSGLPSDRFSAERTGGSVSTLTIQRTQQEDSAVYLCASSSLSGSWETQFFGPGTRLTVL.

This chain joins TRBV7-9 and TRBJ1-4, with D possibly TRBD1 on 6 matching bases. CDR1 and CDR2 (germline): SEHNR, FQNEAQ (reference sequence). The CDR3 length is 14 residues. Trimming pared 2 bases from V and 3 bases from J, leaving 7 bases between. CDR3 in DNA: TGTGCCAGCAGCTTACGACAGGCTAATGAAAAACTGTTTTTT. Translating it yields CASSLRQANEKLFF.

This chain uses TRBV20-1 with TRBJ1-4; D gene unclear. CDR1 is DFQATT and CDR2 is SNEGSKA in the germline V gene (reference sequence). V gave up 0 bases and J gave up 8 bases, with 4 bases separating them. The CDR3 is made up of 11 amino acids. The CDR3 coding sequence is TGCAGTGCTAGAGACGGCGAAAAACTGTTTTTT. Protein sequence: CSARDGEKLFF.

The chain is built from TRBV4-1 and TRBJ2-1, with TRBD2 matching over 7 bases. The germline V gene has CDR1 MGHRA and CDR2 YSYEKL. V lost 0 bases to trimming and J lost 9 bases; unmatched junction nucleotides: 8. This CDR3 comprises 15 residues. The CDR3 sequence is CASSQEGGPIGEQFF. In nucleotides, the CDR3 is TGCGCCAGCAGCCAAGAGGGAGGGCCGATAGGTGAGCAGTTCTTC.

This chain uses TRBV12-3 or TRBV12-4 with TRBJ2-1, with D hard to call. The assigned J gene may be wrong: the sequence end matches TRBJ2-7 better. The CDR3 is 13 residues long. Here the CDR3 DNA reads TGTGCCAGCAGTCGGTACCTTTACAATGAGCAGTACTTC. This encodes CASSRYLYNEQYF.

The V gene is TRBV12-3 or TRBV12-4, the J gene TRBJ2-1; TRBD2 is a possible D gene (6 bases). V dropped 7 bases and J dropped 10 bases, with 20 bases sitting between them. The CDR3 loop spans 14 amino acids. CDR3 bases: TGTGCCAGCACCCGTGCGGGGAGCTCCTACGAGCAGTTCTTC. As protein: CASTRAGSSYEQFF.

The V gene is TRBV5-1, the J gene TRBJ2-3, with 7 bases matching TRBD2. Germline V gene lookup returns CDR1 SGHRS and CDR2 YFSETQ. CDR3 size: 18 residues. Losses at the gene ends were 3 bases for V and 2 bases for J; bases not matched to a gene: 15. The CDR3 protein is CASSSLGPSSGVTDTQYF. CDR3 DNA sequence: TGCGCCAGCAGCTCGCTGGGGCCCTCTAGCGGAGTCACAGATACGCAGTATTTT.

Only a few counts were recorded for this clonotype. The CDR3 here is CASSSIGGVNTEAFF. The CDR3 bases are TGTGCCAGCAGTTCGATAGGGGGGGTGAACACTGAAGCTTTCTTT. The chain recombines TRBV7-8 with TRBJ1-1, with D possibly matching TRBD1 (6 bases). The CDR3 spans 15 residues. From germline, CDR1 is SGHVS and CDR2 FQNEAQ. With 6 bases removed from V and 0 bases from J, the gap between germline ends came to 14 bases.

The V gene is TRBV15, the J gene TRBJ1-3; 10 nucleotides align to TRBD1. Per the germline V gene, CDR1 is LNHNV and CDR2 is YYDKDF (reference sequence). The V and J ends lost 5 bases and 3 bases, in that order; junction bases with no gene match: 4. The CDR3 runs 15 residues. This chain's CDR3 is CATSPTGGFGNTIYF. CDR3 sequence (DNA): TGTGCCACCAGCCCGACAGGGGGCTTTGGAAACACCATATATTTT.

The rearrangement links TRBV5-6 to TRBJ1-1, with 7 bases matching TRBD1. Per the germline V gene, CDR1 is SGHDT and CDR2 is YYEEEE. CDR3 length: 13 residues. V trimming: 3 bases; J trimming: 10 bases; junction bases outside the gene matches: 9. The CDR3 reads CASSSLTGWVAFF. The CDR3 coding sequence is TGTGCCAGCAGCTCCCTGACAGGGTGGGTAGCTTTCTTT. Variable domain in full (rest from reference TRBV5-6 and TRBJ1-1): DAGVTQSPTHLIKTRGQQVTLRCSPKSGHDTVSWYQQALGQGPQFIFQYYEEEERQRGNFPDRFSGHQFPNYSSELNVNALLLGDSALYLCASSSLTGWVAFFGQGTRLTVV.

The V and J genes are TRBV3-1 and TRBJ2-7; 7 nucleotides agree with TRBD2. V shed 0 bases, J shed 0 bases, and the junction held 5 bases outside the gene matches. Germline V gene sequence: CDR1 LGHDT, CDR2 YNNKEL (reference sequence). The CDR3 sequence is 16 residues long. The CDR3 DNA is TGTGCCAGCAGCCAAGACCCCACGGGGGGCTCCTACGAGCAGTACTTC. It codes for CASSQDPTGGSYEQYF.

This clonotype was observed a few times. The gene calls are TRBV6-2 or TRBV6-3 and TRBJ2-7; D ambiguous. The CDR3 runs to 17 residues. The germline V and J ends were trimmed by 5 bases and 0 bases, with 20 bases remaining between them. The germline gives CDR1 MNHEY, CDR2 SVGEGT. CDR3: CASSTIYPRDGSYEQYF. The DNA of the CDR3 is TGTGCCAGCAGTACCATCTACCCGCGTGATGGCTCCTACGAGCAGTACTTC.

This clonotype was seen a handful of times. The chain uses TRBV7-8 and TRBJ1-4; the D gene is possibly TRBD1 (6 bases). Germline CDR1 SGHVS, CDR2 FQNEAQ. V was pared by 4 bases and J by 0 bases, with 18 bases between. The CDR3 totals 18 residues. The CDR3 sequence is CASSSAGALSSTNEKLFF. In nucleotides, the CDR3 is TGTGCCAGCAGCTCGGCAGGGGCCCTAAGTTCAACTAATGAAAAACTGTTTTTT.

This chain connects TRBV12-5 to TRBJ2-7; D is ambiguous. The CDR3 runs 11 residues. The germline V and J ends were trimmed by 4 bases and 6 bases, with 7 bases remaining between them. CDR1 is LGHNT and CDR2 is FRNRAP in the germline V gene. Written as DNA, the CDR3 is TGTGCTAGTGGTTCCCACGCCGAGCAGTACTTC. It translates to CASGSHAEQYF. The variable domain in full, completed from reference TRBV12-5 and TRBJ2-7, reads DARVTQTPRHKVTEMGQEVTMRCQPILGHNTVFWYRQTMMQGLELLAYFRNRAPLDDSGMPKDRFSAEMPDATLATLKIQPSEPRDSAVYFCASGSHAEQYFGPGTRLTVT.

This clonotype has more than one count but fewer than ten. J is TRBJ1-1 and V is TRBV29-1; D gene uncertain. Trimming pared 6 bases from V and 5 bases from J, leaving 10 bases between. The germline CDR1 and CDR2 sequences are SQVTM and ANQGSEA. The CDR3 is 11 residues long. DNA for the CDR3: TGCAGCGTGATGCGACGGACTGAAGCTTTCTTT. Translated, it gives CSVMRRTEAFF. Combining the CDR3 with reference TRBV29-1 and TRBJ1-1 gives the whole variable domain SAVISQKPSRDICQRGTSLTIQCQVDSQVTMMFWYRQQPGQSLTLIATANQGSEATYESGFVIDKFPISRPNLTFSTLTVSNMSPEDSSIYLCSVMRRTEAFFGQGTRLTVV.

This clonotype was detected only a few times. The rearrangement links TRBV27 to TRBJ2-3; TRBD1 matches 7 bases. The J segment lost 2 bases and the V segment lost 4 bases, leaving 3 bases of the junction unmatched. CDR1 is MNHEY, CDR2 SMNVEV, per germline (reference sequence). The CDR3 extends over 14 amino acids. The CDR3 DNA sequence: TGTGCCAGCAGTTCGGACAGGATCACAGATACGCAGTATTTT. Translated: CASSSDRITDTQYF.

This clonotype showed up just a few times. This chain's CDR3 is CASSLRLAGEEFF. The CDR3 DNA reads TGCGCCAGCAGCTTGCGACTAGCGGGGGAGGAGTTCTTC. The chain combines TRBV5-1 with TRBJ2-1; TRBD2 matches at 12 bases. J gave up 14 bases and V 1 base, and 4 bases lay outside the gene matches. Per germline, CDR1 SGHRS and CDR2 YFSETQ. The CDR3 extends over 13 amino acids.

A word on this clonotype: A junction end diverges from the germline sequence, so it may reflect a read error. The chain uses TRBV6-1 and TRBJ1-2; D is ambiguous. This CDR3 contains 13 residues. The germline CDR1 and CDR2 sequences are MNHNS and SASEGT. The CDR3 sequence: CASEAADAYDYTF. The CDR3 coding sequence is TGTGCCAGCGAAGCTGCGGACGCCTATGACTACACCTTC.

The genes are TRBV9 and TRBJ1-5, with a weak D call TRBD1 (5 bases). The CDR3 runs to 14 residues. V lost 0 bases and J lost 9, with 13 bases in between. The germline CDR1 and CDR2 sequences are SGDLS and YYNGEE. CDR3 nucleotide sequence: TGTGCCAGCAGCGTAGCAGCGGGGCCAGGGCCCCAGCATTTT. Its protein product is CASSVAAGPGPQHF.

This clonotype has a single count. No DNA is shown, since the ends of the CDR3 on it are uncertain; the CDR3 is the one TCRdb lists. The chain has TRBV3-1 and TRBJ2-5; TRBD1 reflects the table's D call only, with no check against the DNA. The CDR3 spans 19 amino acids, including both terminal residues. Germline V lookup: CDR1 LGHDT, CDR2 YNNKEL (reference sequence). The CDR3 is CASSGSGDTQYFGPGTQYF.

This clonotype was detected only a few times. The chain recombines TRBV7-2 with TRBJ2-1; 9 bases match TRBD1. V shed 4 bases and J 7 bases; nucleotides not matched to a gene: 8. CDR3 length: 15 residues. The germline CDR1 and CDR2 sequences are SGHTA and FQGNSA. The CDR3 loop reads CASSSQRDRVNEQFF. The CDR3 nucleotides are TGTGCCAGCAGCTCACAACGGGACAGGGTTAATGAGCAGTTCTTC.

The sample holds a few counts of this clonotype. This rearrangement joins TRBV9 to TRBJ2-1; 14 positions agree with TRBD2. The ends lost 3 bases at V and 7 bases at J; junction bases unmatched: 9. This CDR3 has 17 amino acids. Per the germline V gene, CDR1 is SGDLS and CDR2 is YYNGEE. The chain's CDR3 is CASSARTSGRLGNEQFF. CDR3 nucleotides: TGTGCCAGCAGCGCCCGGACTAGCGGGAGGTTAGGAAATGAGCAGTTCTTC.

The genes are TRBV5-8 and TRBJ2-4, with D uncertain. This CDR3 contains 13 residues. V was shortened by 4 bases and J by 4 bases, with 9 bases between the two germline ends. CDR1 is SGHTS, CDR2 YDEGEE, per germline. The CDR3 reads CASSTPGKNIQYF. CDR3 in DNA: TGTGCCAGCAGCACCCCCGGGAAAAACATTCAGTACTTC.

CDR3 sequence reads: CATSRQMGAEAFF. In nucleotides, the CDR3 is TGTGCCACCAGCCGACAAATGGGGGCTGAAGCTTTCTTT. The chain uses TRBV15 and TRBJ1-1; maybe TRBD1 (5 bases). This CDR3 comprises 13 residues. Trimming removed 5 bases from V and 6 bases from J, with 13 bases in between. Germline V CDR1 and CDR2: LNHNV, YYDKDF (reference sequence). The whole variable domain, remainder taken from reference TRBV15 and TRBJ1-1, is DAMVIQNPRYQVTQFGKPVTLSCSQTLNHNVMYWYQQKSSQAPKLLFHYYDKDFNNEADTPDNFQSRRPNTSFCFLDIRSPGLGDTAMYLCATSRQMGAEAFFGQGTRLTVV.

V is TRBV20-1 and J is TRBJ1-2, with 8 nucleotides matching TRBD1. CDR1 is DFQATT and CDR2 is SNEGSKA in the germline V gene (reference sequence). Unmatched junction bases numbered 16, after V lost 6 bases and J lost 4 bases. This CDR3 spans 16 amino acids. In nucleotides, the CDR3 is TGCAGTGCCCTCCGGGGACAGGCGAGGATTAGCTATGGCTACACCTTC. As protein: CSALRGQARISYGYTF.

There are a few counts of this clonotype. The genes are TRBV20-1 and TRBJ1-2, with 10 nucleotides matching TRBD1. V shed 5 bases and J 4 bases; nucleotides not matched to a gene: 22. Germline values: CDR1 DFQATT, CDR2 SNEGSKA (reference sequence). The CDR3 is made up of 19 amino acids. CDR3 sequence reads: CSARSNLDRGAVWSYGYTF. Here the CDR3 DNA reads TGCAGTGCTCGAAGTAACTTGGACAGGGGGGCCGTCTGGAGCTATGGCTACACCTTC.

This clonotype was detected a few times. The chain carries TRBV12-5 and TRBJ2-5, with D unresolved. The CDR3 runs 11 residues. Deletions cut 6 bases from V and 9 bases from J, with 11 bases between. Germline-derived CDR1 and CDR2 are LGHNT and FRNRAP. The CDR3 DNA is TGTGCTAGTGGCGGCTCCTCGGCCCAGTACTTC. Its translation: CASGGSSAQYF. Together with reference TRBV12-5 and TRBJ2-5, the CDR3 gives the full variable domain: DARVTQTPRHKVTEMGQEVTMRCQPILGHNTVFWYRQTMMQGLELLAYFRNRAPLDDSGMPKDRFSAEMPDATLATLKIQPSEPRDSAVYFCASGGSSAQYFGPGTRLLVL.

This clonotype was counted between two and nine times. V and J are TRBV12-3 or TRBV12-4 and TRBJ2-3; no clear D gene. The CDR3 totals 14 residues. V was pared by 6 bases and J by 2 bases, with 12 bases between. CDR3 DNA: TGTGCCAGCAGCTTCGCTCCGTCCACAGATACGCAGTATTTT. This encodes CASSFAPSTDTQYF.

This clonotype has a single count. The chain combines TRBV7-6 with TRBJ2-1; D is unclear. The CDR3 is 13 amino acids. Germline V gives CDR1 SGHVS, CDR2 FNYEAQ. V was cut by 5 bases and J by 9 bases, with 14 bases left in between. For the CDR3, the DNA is TGTGCCAGCAGCGGACCACTATCTAGTGAGCAGTTCTTC. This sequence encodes CASSGPLSSEQFF.

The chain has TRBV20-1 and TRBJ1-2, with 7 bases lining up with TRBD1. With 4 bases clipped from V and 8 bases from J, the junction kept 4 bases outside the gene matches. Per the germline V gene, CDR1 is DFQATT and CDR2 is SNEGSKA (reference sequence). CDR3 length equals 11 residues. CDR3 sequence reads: CSATGGGGYTF. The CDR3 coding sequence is TGCAGTGCTACAGGGGGAGGAGGCTACACCTTC.

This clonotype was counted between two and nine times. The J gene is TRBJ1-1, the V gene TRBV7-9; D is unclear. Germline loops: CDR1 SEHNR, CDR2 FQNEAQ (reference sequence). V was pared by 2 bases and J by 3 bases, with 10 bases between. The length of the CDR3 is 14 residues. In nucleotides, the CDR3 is TGTGCCAGCAGCTTATCCGGTTTTTACACTGAAGCTTTCTTT. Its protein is CASSLSGFYTEAFF.